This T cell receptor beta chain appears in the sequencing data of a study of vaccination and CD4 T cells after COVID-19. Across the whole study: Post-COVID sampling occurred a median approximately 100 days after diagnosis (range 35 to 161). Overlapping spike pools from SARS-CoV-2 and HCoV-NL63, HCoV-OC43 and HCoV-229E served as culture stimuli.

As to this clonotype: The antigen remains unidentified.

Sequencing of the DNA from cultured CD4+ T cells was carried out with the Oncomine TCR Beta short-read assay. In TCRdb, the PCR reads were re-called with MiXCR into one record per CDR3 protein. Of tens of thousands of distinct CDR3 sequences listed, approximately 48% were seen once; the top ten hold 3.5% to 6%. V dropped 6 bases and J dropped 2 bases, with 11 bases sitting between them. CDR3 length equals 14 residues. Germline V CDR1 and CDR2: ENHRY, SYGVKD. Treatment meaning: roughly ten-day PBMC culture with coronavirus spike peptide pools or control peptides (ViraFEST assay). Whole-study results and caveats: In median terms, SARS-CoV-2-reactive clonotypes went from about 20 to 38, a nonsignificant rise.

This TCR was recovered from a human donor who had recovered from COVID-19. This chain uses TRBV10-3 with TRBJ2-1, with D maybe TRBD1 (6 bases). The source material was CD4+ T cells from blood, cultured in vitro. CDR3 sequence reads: CAISADRTYNEQFF. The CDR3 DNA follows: TGTGCCATCAGCGCCGACAGGACCTACAATGAGCAGTTCTTC.